Listed below are T cell receptor beta chains from one sample, sequenced in a study of blood T cells in healthy people across ages. TCRdb fed the 5' RACE reads into MiXCR, producing one record per CDR3 protein. The sample holds nearly 1 million distinct CDR3 sequences, roughly 47% seen once. The sequenced material came from blood. The receptors shown here come from a woman aged 55-75 years in good health. The CDR3 runs from the conserved cysteine through the conserved F or W. Each record gives: clone size, D gene, V gene, CDR3 length, J gene, CDR3 protein, CDR3 DNA. The D gene is left open where the match is weak. For some rows the clone size is stated as once, few or many, or as a class when expanded; others skip it.

>-|-|TRBV4-3|14|TRBJ2-2
CASSQARAPGELFF
TGCGCCAGCAGCCAAGCGAGGGCGCCCGGGGAGCTGTTTTTT
>-|-|TRBV3-1|14|TRBJ2-5
CASSKGQPRRTQYF
TGTGCCAGCAGCAAAGGACAGCCCCGAAGGACCCAGTACTTC
>-|-|TRBV7-8|13|TRBJ2-3
CASSLVQRDTQYF
TGTGCCAGCAGCTTAGTCCAGAGAGATACGCAGTATTTT
>-|-|TRBV7-9|15|TRBJ1-2
CASSLSSRAGYGYTF
TGTGCCAGCAGCTTATCGTCCAGGGCCGGCTATGGCTACACCTTC
>few|TRBD2|TRBV25-1|14|TRBJ2-3
CAIGGRLSTDTQYF
TGTGCCATCGGGGGGAGACTTAGCACAGATACGCAGTATTTT
>-|TRBD2|TRBV7-9|15|TRBJ2-7
CASSQGTSGSLEQYF
TGTGCCAGCAGCCAGGGGACTAGCGGGAGTCTCGAGCAGTACTTC
>few|TRBD1|TRBV15|16|TRBJ1-4
CATSSRWDRWNEKLFF
TGTGCCACCAGCAGCCGCTGGGACAGATGGAATGAAAAACTGTTTTTT
>once|-|TRBV9|14|TRBJ1-2
CASSGGLIDYGYTF
TGTGCCAGCAGCGGAGGCCTTATAGACTATGGCTACACCTTC
>-|-|TRBV29-1|11|TRBJ2-7
CSVGTASEQYF
TGCAGCGTTGGGACAGCTAGCGAGCAGTACTTC
>few|TRBD1|TRBV7-8|12|TRBJ1-1
CASSLEDRVAFF
TGTGCCAGCAGCTTAGAGGACAGGGTTGCTTTCTTT
>-|TRBD2|TRBV12-5|14|TRBJ2-2
CASGPGLSTGELFF
TGTGCTAGTGGCCCGGGACTATCTACCGGGGAGCTGTTTTTT
>-|-|TRBV6-5|16|TRBJ2-7
CASTDRPNRLTYEQYF
TGTGCCAGCACCGACAGACCAAACCGTTTGACCTACGAGCAGTACTTC
>few|-|TRBV20-1|17|TRBJ2-3
CSARQGSLYTSTDTQYF
TGCAGTGCTAGACAGGGGAGCCTTTATACTAGCACAGATACGCAGTATTTT
>few|-|TRBV5-5|15|TRBJ2-3
CASSFRDWGTDTQYF
TGTGCCAGCAGCTTCCGGGACTGGGGCACAGATACGCAGTATTTT
>few|TRBD1|TRBV4-2|16|TRBJ1-4
CASSHPPTGTNEKLFF
TGTGCCAGCAGCCATCCCCCGACAGGGACTAATGAAAAACTGTTTTTT
>-|-|TRBV20-1|17|TRBJ2-1
CSARDPSDGGSYNEQFF
TGCAGTGCTAGAGATCCTTCAGATGGGGGGAGCTACAATGAGCAGTTCTTC
>-|-|TRBV11-2|11|TRBJ2-5
CASAPGQTQYF
TGTGCCAGCGCACCAGGGCAGACCCAGTACTTC
>once|-|TRBV19|14|TRBJ2-3
CASRPLDVSDTQYF
TGTGCCAGTAGACCACTAGATGTCTCAGATACGCAGTATTTT
>-|-|TRBV28|13|TRBJ2-2
CASRPEGTGELFF
TGTGCCAGCAGGCCTGAAGGCACCGGGGAGCTGTTTTTT
>-|-|TRBV5-4|14|TRBJ1-4
CASSYDRWNEKLFF
TGTGCCAGCAGCTATGACAGGTGGAATGAAAAACTGTTTTTT
>-|TRBD1|TRBV6-5|16|TRBJ1-2
CASWGQGARPNYGYTF
TGTGCCAGCTGGGGACAGGGGGCTCGACCAAACTATGGCTACACCTTC
>-|-|TRBV7-9|12|TRBJ2-7
CASSRGFAEQYF
TGTGCCAGCAGCCGAGGCTTCGCCGAGCAGTACTTC
>-|-|TRBV4-1|15|TRBJ2-7
CASSPDSDRTYEQYF
TGCGCCAGCAGCCCAGATTCGGACCGAACCTACGAGCAGTACTTC
>-|-|TRBV7-2|14|TRBJ2-2
CASSYTTGNGELFF
TGTGCCAGCAGCTACACCACAGGGAACGGGGAGCTGTTTTTT
>-|TRBD1|TRBV7-8|16|TRBJ2-2
CASSLVGGGYTGELFF
TGTGCCAGCAGCTTAGTAGGGGGCGGATACACCGGGGAGCTGTTTTTT
>many|-|TRBV5-1|13|TRBJ1-2
CASSLGQLYGYTF
TGCGCCAGCAGCTTGGGACAGCTGTATGGCTACACCTTC
>-|-|TRBV5-5|15|TRBJ2-5
CASSLHPGRQETQYF
TGTGCCAGCAGCCTGCATCCTGGGAGACAAGAGACCCAGTACTTC
>-|TRBD1|TRBV27|14|TRBJ2-1
CASSFEDRGNEQFF
TGTGCCAGCAGTTTCGAGGACAGGGGTAATGAGCAGTTCTTC
>-|-|TRBV10-3|14|TRBJ1-2
CAISESRGGYGYTF
TGTGCCATCAGTGAGTCTCGGGGTGGCTATGGCTACACCTTC
>-|TRBD1|TRBV10-3|15|TRBJ1-1
CAISGDRELDTEAFF
TGTGCCATCAGTGGCGACAGGGAATTGGACACTGAAGCTTTCTTT
>-|TRBD2|TRBV7-2|17|TRBJ2-5
CASSLRTSGRSQETQYF
TGTGCCAGCAGCCTAAGGACTAGCGGGAGGTCCCAAGAGACCCAGTACTTC
>few|-|TRBV6-5|12|TRBJ2-1
CASGVLYNEQFF
TGTGCCAGCGGCGTTCTCTACAATGAGCAGTTCTTC
>-|TRBD2|TRBV27|11|TRBJ2-3
CATLGGDTQYF
TGTGCCACTTTGGGGGGGGATACGCAGTATTTT
>once|-|TRBV12-3/TRBV12-4|14|TRBJ2-7
CASSVGGHSYEQYF
TGTGCCAGCAGTGTCGGGGGACACTCCTACGAGCAGTACTTC
>few|-|TRBV4-2|14|TRBJ1-6
CASSRRESNSPLHF
TGTGCCAGCAGCCGCAGGGAGAGTAATTCACCCCTCCACTTT
>-|TRBD2|TRBV7-2|16|TRBJ2-3
CASSSSGRAKTDTQYF
TGTGCCAGCAGCTCTAGCGGGAGGGCCAAGACAGATACGCAGTATTTT
>few|TRBD2|TRBV20-1|16|TRBJ2-1
CSAPGGREGPYNEQFF
TGCAGTGCGCCCGGGGGGCGGGAGGGCCCCTACAATGAGCAGTTCTTC
>many|-|TRBV7-2|13|TRBJ2-7
CASTNFPLYEQYF
TGTGCCAGCACCAATTTCCCATTGTACGAGCAGTACTTC
>-|-|TRBV20-1|10|TRBJ2-7
CSAKRYEQYF
TGCAGTGCTAAGAGGTACGAGCAGTACTTC
>-|TRBD2|TRBV20-1|15|TRBJ2-2
CSARVAGGPSGELFF
TGCAGTGCTAGAGTTGCGGGAGGGCCCAGCGGGGAGCTGTTTTTT
>-|TRBD1|TRBV6-5|15|TRBJ2-2
CASRMDPQGAGELFF
TGTGCCAGCAGGATGGACCCACAGGGGGCCGGGGAGCTGTTTTTT